This TCR beta chain was sequenced during a study of vaccination effects on CD4 cells after COVID-19. About the study: Early samples were taken at day +14, late at days +241, +227, +161. Study conclusions and caveats: Marked contraction was observed in infection-induced and vaccine-induced clones late after vaccination.

TCRdb's table, derived via immunoSEQ multiplex PCR, lists solely in-frame clones and lacks some. The sample shows approximately 15,000 clones, about 70% of them seen only once. Before sequencing, viral peptide pools were used by the ViraFEST assay to expand antigen-specific CD4+ T cells. Scientists isolated CD4+ T cells after a roughly 10-day culture period ended. A positive SARS-CoV-2 PCR test fell between March and December 2020. Participants each got two BNT162b2 or mRNA-1273 vaccine doses. For this clone: Its antigen is not known.

Here the sequenced sample was CD4+ T cells from PBMCs cultured with SARS-CoV-2 spike peptides, taken after COVID-19 vaccination. This receptor was obtained from a human donor who had a prior SARS-CoV-2 infection.

CDR3 in amino acids: CASSRGQPSAHPDTQYF. For the CDR3, the DNA is TGTGCCAGCAGCAGAGGACAGCCTAGCGCTCACCCAGATACGCAGTATTTT. The chain is built from TRBV7-9 and TRBJ2-3; tentatively, D is TRBD1 or TRBD2 (6 bases each). Trimming shortened V by 5 bases and J by 4 bases, and 22 bases separated the two germline ends. From germline, CDR1 is SEHNR and CDR2 FQNEAQ (reference sequence). The CDR3 has 17 amino acids.